The rows below give T cell receptor beta chains drawn from one sample of a study of Graves' ophthalmopathy and Graves' hyperthyroidism. TCRdb independently ran MiXCR on the multiplex PCR reads; one entry per CDR3 protein. The sample includes about 400,000 distinct CDR3 sequences, 15% to 20% of them seen just once. The sample was peripheral blood. The receptors shown here come from a young woman with Graves' ophthalmopathy. Both conserved end residues are part of each CDR3. A D gene is named only where the DNA matches it firmly. Size is omitted from some rows. Given values are once, few, many or a class for expanded clones.

>many|TRBJ2-1|TRBV29-1|.
CSVPTFNNEQFF
TGCAGCGTTCCGACTTTTAACAATGAGCAGTTCTTC
>many|TRBJ2-5|TRBV4-3|.
CASSQDGRGEAQYF
TGCGCCAGCAGCCAAGATGGCAGGGGAGAGGCCCAGTACTTC
>many|TRBJ2-4|TRBV20-1|.
CSAKRTTDIQYF
TGCAGTGCTAAGAGGACGACGGACATTCAGTACTTC
>many|TRBJ2-7|TRBV7-2|TRBD1
CASSAFTGVDEQYF
TGTGCCAGCAGCGCCTTTACAGGGGTGGACGAGCAGTACTTC
>many|TRBJ2-5|TRBV5-5|.
CASSEGLQETQYF
TGTGCCAGCAGCGAGGGACTCCAAGAGACCCAGTACTTC
>many|TRBJ1-1|TRBV4-3|.
CASSQAWGRMNTEAFF
TGCGCCAGCAGCCAAGCTTGGGGACGGATGAACACTGAAGCTTTCTTT
>.|TRBJ1-1|TRBV29-1|.
CSVELWDMNTEAFF
TGCAGCGTTGAATTATGGGACATGAACACTGAAGCTTTCTTT
>many|TRBJ1-1|TRBV5-5|.
CASSPRAENTEAFF
TGTGCCAGCAGCCCACGGGCCGAGAACACTGAAGCTTTCTTT
>.|TRBJ2-7|TRBV19|.
CASQADPASYEQYF
TGTGCCAGCCAAGCGGACCCAGCTTCCTACGAGCAGTACTTC
>many|TRBJ1-1|TRBV25-1|.
CASSPADYMNTEAFF
TGTGCCAGCAGCCCCGCCGACTACATGAACACTGAAGCTTTCTTT
>many|TRBJ1-5|TRBV6-1|.
CASREGPPAQHF
TGTGCCAGCAGGGAAGGACCGCCAGCCCAGCATTTT
>many|TRBJ1-2|TRBV28|.
CASSLTPGTFYGYTF
TGTGCCAGCAGTTTGACCCCCGGAACATTCTATGGCTACACCTTC
>few|TRBJ2-3|TRBV11-2|TRBD2
CASSLRVAGGRADTQYF
TGTGCCAGCAGCTTAAGGGTAGCGGGGGGGCGGGCAGATACGCAGTATTTT
>.|TRBJ2-5|TRBV6-2/TRBV6-3|TRBD2
CASSRAGLAGRGQETQYF
TGTGCCAGCAGCCGAGCGGGACTAGCGGGACGCGGCCAAGAGACCCAGTACTTC
>.|TRBJ1-5|TRBV28|TRBD1
CASSSGQGERNQPQHF
TGTGCCAGCAGCTCGGGACAGGGGGAACGCAATCAGCCCCAGCATTTT
>many|TRBJ1-6|TRBV6-5|.
CASSYSRGYNSPLHF
TGTGCCAGCAGTTACTCGAGGGGATATAATTCACCCCTCCACTTT